What follows are 3 T cell receptor beta chains derived from one specimen sequenced in a study of radiation and T cells in renal cell carcinoma. The method was immunoSEQ multiplex PCR; TCRdb's version includes in-frame clones alone and lacks a portion of them. The table shows about 140,000 clones, with around four fifths occurring only once. Time point meaning: baseline pretreatment blood. Treatment indicated: 15 Gy SBRT to primary tumor, nephrectomy 4 weeks later. Source: blood, taken from a patient whose treatment included radiotherapy and nephrectomy. Source of these receptors: a woman in her fifties or sixties with renal cell carcinoma.

The chain employs TRBV5-6 and TRBJ1-2; a weak D match, TRBD1 (5 bases). The V gene lost 4 bases and the J gene lost 3 bases, with 10 bases spanning the gap. The germline gives CDR1 SGHDT, CDR2 YYEEEE. The CDR3 is made up of 13 amino acids. CDR3 bases: TGTGCCAGCAGCCAGGGAGGGGACTATGGCTACACCTTC. Residues: CASSQGGDYGYTF.

The V and J genes are TRBV18 and TRBJ1-3; no definite D call. This CDR3 is built from 13 residues. The germline gives CDR1 KGHSH, CDR2 LQKENI. V lost 0 bases, J lost 8 bases, and 8 bases lay in between. The CDR3 protein is CASSPPGFDTIYF. The CDR3 DNA follows: TGTGCCAGCTCACCACCTGGGTTCGACACCATATATTTT.

The J gene is TRBJ1-1, the V gene TRBV5-4, with TRBD1 identical over 10 bases. This CDR3 region has 15 residues. In germline, CDR1 is SGHNT, CDR2 YYREEE (reference sequence). Unmatched junction bases numbered 7, after V lost 0 bases and J lost 8 bases. CDR3 in amino acids: CASSLDGQGVREAFF. CDR3 in DNA: TGTGCCAGCAGCTTGGACGGACAGGGGGTGAGGGAAGCTTTCTTT.